The clone carrying this T cell receptor (beta chain) was observed a few times. This entry belongs to a study of blood T cell repertoires in COVID-19. Study at large: There were acute and convalescent COVID-19 samples, and they came from the United States, Italy and Spain. T cells, B-cell-depleted T cells, or PBMCs provided the cDNA or gDNA that served as material.

Donors were grouped by their self-reported clinical history. In the original analysis: Nucleated cell number was recorded as an estimate derived from reference gene primer amplification. Only in-frame clones appear in the TCRdb table, and some are missing; sequencing was by immunoSEQ multiplex PCR. From that table come the V and J calls and clone size; the DNA was used to work out D and trimming. The top ten hold 3.5% of the sample, which has about 220,000 clones, 75% to 90% seen once. The V gene's germline CDR1 is SGDLS and CDR2 YYNGEE. Unmatched junction bases numbered 1, after V lost 2 bases and J lost 3 bases. The CDR3 covers 13 residues.

The V call is TRBV9, the J call TRBJ1-2; TRBD1 matches 7 bases. Material: PBMCs or T cells enriched from blood (not recorded which). The receptor was derived from a woman aged 18-29 years in a cohort exposed to, infected with or recovered from COVID-19 (not recorded which). Here the CDR3 reads CASSVQGDYGYTF. CDR3 sequence (DNA): TGTGCCAGCAGCGTCCAGGGGGACTATGGCTACACCTTC. Based on the CDR3 plus reference TRBV9 and TRBJ1-2, the full variable domain is DSGVTQTPKHLITATGQRVTLRCSPRSGDLSVYWYQQSLDQGLQFLIQYYNGEERAKGNILERFSAQQFPDLHSELNLSSLELGDSALYFCASSVQGDYGYTFGSGTRLTVV.